This TCR beta chain was retrieved from a study of shared clonotypes between healthy human individuals. Points from the study as a whole: Naive subsets generally exceeded memory subsets in estimated richness.

The ends were cut back, 3 bases at V and 0 bases at J, with 7 bases in the middle. The germline CDR1 and CDR2 sequences are SQVTM and ANQGSEA. There are 13 residues in the CDR3. Every donor was a Caucasian adult from Nashville, Tennessee. CD4+ cells were split into CD45RA+ naive and CD45RA-negative memory subsets. The data were produced by immunoSEQ multiplex PCR, yet TCRdb's version contains in-frame clones alone and is incomplete. The profile shows 1.4 million or so clones, around 98.5% of them singletons. Points on this clone: As yet, its antigen is unknown.

The clonotype originates from a man aged 25-45 years in good health. The specimen was naive CD4+ T cells sorted from blood. Stated subset: CD45RA+ positively selected. The chain recombines TRBV29-1 with TRBJ2-3; D remains unclear. The CDR3 is CSVERPSTDTQYF. The DNA for the CDR3 is TGCAGCGTTGAGCGTCCTAGCACAGATACGCAGTATTTT.